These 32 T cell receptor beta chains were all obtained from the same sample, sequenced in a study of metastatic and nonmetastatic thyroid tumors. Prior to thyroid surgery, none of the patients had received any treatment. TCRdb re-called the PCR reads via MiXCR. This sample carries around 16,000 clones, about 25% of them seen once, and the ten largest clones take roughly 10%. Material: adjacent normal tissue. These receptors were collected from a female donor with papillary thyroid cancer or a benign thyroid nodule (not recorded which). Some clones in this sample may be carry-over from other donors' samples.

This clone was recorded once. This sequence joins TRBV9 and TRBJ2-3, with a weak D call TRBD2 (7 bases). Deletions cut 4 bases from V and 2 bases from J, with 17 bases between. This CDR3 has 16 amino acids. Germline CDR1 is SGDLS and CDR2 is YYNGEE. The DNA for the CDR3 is TGTGCCAGCAGCCCCAGGAGGGGGGGCCCCACAGATACGCAGTATTTT. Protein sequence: CASSPRRGGPTDTQYF. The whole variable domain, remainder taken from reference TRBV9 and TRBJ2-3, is DSGVTQTPKHLITATGQRVTLRCSPRSGDLSVYWYQQSLDQGLQFLIQYYNGEERAKGNILERFSAQQFPDLHSELNLSSLELGDSALYFCASSPRRGGPTDTQYFGPGTRLTVL.

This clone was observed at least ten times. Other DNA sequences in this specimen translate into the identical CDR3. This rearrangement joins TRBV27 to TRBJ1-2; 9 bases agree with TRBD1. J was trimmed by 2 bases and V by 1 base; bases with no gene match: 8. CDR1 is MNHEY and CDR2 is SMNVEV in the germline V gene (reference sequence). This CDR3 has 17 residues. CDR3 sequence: CASSLYAPGTGNYGYTF. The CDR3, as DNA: TGTGCCAGCAGTTTATACGCTCCGGGGACAGGGAACTATGGCTACACCTTC.

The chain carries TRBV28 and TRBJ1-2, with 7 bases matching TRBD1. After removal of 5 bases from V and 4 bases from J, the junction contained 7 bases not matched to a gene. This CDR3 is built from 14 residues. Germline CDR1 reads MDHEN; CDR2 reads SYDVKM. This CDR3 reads CASSPGQSLYGYTF. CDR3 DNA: TGTGCCAGCAGTCCGGGACAGAGCCTCTATGGCTACACCTTC.

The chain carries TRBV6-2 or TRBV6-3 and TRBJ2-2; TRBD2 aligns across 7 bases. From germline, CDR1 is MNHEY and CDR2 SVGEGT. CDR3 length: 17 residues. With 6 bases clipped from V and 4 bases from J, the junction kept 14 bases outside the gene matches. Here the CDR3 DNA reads TGTGCCAGCAGCCCCAGGCGGGGGTTAGAGGGCACCGGGGAGCTGTTTTTT. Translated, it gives CASSPRRGLEGTGELFF.

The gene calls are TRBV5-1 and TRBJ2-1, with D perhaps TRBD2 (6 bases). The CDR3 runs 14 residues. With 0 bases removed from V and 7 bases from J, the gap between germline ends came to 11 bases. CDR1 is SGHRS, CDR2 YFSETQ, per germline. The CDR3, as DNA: TGCGCCAGCAGCTTGGCCGGCGGGACTAATGAGCAGTTCTTC. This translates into CASSLAGGTNEQFF.

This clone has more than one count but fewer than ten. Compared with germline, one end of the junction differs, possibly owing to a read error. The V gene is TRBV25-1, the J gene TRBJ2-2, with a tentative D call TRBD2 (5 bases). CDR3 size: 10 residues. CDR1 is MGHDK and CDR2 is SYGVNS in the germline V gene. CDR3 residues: CASSSGELLF. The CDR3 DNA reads TGTGCCAGCAGTTCCGGGGAGCTGCTTTTT.

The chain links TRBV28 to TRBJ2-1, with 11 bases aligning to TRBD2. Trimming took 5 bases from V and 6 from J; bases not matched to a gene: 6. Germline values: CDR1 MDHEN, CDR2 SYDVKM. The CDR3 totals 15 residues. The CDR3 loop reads CASSTFTSGSNEQFF. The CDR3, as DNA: TGTGCCAGCAGTACTTTTACTAGCGGGAGCAATGAGCAGTTCTTC.

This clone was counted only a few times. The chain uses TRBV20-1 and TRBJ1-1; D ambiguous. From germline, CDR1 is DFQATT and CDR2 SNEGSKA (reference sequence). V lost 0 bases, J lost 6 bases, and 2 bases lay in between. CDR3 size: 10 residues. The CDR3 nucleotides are TGCAGTGCTAGAGACCCTGAAGCTTTCTTT. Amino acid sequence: CSARDPEAFF.

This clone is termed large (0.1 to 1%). The CDR3 reads CASSPRGTTAEQYF. CDR3 coding DNA: TGTGCCAGCTCACCGCGCGGGACTACTGCCGAGCAGTACTTC. The J gene is TRBJ2-7, the V gene TRBV18; 7 bases are shared with TRBD2. Germline CDR1 reads KGHSH; CDR2 reads LQKENI. The CDR3 covers 14 residues. J gave up 6 bases and V 3 bases, and 8 bases lay outside the gene matches. The whole variable domain, filled in from reference TRBV18 and TRBJ2-7, reads NAGVMQNPRHLVRRRGQEARLRCSPMKGHSHVYWYRQLPEEGLKFMVYLQKENIIDESGMPKERFSAEFPKEGPSILRIQQVVRGDSAAYFCASSPRGTTAEQYFGPGTRLTVT.

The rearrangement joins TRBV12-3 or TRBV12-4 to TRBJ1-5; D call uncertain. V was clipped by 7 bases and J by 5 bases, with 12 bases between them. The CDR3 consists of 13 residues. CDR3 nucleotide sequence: TGTGCCAGCACGAGGCGTTCGGATCAGCCCCAGCATTTT. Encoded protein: CASTRRSDQPQHF.

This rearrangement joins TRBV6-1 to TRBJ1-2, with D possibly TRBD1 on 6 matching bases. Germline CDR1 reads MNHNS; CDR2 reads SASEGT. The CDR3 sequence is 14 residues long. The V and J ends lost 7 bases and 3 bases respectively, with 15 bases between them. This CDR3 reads CASNPQGIDYGYTF. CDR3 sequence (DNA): TGTGCCAGCAACCCGCAGGGGATCGACTATGGCTACACCTTC.

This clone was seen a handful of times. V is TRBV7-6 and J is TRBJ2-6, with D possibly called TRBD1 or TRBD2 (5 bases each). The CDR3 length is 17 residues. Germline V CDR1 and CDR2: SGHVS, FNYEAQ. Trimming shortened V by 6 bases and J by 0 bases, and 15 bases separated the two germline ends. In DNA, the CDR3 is TGTGCCAGCAGGGAAGGGACGGAAAGCTCTGGGGCCAACGTCCTGACTTTC. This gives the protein CASREGTESSGANVLTF. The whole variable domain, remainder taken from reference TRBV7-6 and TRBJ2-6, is GAGVSQSPRYKVTKRGQDVALRCDPISGHVSLYWYRQALGQGPEFLTYFNYEAQQDKSGLPNDRFSAERPEGSISTLTIQRTEQRDSAMYRCASREGTESSGANVLTFGAGSRLTVL.

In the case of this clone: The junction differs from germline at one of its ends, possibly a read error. The CDR3 is CASSESTTSGILSYDQNF. The CDR3 nucleotides are TGTGCCAGCAGTGAATCCACGACTAGCGGGATCCTCTCCTACGATCAGAACTTC. The chain employs TRBV6-1 and TRBJ2-7; 11 bases are shared with TRBD2. Germline assignment: CDR1 MNHNS and CDR2 SASEGT. The CDR3 runs to 18 residues.

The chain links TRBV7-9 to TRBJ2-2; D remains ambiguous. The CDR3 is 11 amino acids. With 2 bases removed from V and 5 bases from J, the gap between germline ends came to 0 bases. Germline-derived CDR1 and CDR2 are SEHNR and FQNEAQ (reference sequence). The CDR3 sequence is CASSLTGELFF. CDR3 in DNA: TGTGCCAGCAGCTTAACCGGGGAGCTGTTTTTT. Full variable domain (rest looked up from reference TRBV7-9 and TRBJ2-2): DTGVSQNPRHKITKRGQNVTFRCDPISEHNRLYWYRQTLGQGPEFLTYFQNEAQLEKSRLLSDRFSAERPKGSFSTLEIQRTEQGDSAMYLCASSLTGELFFGEGSRLTVL.

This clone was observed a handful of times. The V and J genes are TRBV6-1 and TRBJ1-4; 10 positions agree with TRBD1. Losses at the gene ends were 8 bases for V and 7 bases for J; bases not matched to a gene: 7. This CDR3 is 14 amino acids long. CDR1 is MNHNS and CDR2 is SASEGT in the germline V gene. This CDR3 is CASGGGTGVEKLFF. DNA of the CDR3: TGTGCCAGCGGTGGAGGGACAGGGGTTGAAAAACTGTTTTTT.

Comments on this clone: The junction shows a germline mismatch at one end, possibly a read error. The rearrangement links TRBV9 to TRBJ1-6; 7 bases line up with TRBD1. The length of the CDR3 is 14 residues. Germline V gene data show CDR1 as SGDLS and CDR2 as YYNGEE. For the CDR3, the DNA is TGTGCCAGTTGGGACAGTCACTATAATTCACCCCTGCACTTT. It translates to CASWDSHYNSPLHF.

The CDR3 loop is CASSPDRQLYGYTF. CDR3 in DNA: TGTGCCAGTAGCCCCGACCGACAGCTATATGGCTACACCTTC. The chain carries TRBV19 and TRBJ1-2; TRBD1 is a possible D gene (5 bases). There are 14 residues in the CDR3. The germline CDR1 and CDR2 sequences are LNHDA and SQIVND (reference sequence). Trimming removed 6 bases at V and 5 bases at J, with 16 bases between.

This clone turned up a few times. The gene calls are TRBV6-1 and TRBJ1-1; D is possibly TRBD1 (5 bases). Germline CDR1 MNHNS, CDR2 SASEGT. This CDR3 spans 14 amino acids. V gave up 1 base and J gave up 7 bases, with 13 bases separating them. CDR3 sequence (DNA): TGTGCCAGCAGTGAAGAGAGGAGACAGCTTGAAGCTTTCTTT. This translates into CASSEERRQLEAFF.

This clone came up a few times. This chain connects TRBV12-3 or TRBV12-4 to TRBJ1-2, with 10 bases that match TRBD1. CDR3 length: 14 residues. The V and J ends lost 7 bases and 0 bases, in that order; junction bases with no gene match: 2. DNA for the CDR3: TGTGCCAGCACCGACAGGGGGCCTAACTATGGCTACACCTTC. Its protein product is CASTDRGPNYGYTF.

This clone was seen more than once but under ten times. DNA for the CDR3: TGTGCCAGCAGTTTGACGACTAACTCCTACGAGCAGTACTTC. Translated, it gives CASSLTTNSYEQYF. The V and J genes are TRBV27 and TRBJ2-7, with D maybe TRBD2 (5 bases). The CDR3 is 14 residues long. V was trimmed by 3 bases and J by 0 bases, leaving 9 bases between them. The germline V gene encodes CDR1 MNHEY and CDR2 SMNVEV (reference sequence).

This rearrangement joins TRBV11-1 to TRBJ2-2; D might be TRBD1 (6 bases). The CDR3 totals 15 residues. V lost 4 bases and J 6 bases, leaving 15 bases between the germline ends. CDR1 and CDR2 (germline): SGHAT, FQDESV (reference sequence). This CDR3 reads CASSYLAGDAGELFF. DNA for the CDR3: TGTGCCAGCAGCTACCTAGCAGGGGACGCCGGGGAGCTGTTTTTT.

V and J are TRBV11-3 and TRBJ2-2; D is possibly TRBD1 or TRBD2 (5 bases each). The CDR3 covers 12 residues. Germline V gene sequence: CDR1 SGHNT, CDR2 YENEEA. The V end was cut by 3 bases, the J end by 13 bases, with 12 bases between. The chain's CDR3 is CASSFNPGPLFF. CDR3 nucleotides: TGTGCCAGCAGCTTTAATCCGGGGCCGCTGTTTTTT.

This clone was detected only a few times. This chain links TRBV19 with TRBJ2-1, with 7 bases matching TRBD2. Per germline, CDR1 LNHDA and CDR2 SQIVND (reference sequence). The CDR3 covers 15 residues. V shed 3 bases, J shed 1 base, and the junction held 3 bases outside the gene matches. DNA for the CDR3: TGTGCCAGTAGTATGGGGGGGAGTTCCTACAATGAGCAGTTCTTC. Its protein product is CASSMGGSSYNEQFF.

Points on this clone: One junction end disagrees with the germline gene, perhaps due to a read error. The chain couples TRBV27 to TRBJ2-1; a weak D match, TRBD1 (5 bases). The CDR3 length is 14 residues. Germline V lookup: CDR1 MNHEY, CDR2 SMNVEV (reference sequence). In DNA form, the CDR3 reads TGTGCCAGCAGTTCGAAGACAGTAGCCGATGAGCGGTTCTTC. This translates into CASSSKTVADERFF.

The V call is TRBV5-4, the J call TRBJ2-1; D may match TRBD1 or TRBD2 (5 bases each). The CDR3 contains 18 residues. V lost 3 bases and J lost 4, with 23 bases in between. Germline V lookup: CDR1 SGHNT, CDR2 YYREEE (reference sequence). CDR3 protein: CASSWTHLGRANYNEQFF. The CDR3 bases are TGTGCCAGCAGCTGGACCCATTTGGGGCGGGCCAATTACAATGAGCAGTTCTTC.

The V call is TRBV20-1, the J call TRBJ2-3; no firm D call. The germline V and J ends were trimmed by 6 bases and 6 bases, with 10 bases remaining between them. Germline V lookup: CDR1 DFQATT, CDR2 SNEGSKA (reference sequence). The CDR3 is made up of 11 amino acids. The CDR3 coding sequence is TGCAGTGCCCCCCCTGGGGATACGCAGTATTTT. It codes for CSAPPGDTQYF.

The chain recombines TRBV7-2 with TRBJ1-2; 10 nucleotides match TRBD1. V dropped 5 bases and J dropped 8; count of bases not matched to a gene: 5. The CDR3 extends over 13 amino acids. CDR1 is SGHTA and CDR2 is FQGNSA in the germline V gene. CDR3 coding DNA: TGTGCCAGCAGCCCGGACAGGGGGGGGGGCTACACCTTC. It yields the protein CASSPDRGGGYTF.

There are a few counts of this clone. The CDR3 reads CASSYSGGQGGPGANVLTF. The DNA for the CDR3 is TGTGCCAGCAGTTACTCGGGGGGACAGGGAGGACCTGGGGCCAACGTCCTGACTTTC. J is TRBJ2-6 and V is TRBV6-2 or TRBV6-3, with 9 bases matching TRBD1. Germline CDR1 is MNHEY and CDR2 is SVGEGT. The V gene end was trimmed by 0 bases and the J gene end by 2 bases; junction bases not matched to a gene: 8. The CDR3 has 19 amino acids.

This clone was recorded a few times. Written as DNA, the CDR3 is TGCGCCAGCAGCTTTAGCGGGAGTGCAGATACGCAGTATTTT. This sequence encodes CASSFSGSADTQYF. The chain is built from TRBV5-1 and TRBJ2-3; 9 bases map to TRBD2. Unmatched junction bases numbered 2, after V lost 2 bases and J lost 4 bases. The germline V gene encodes CDR1 SGHRS and CDR2 YFSETQ. CDR3 length equals 14 residues.

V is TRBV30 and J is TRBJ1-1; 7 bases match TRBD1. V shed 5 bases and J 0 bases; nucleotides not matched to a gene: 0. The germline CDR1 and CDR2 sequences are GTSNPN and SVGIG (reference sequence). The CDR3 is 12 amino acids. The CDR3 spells CAWGQVNTEAFF. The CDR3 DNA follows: TGTGCCTGGGGACAGGTGAACACTGAAGCTTTCTTT.

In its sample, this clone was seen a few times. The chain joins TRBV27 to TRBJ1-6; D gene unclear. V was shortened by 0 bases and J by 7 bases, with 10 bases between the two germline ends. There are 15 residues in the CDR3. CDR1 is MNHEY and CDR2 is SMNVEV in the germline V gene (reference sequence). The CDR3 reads CASSLSTGNNSPLHF. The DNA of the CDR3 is TGTGCCAGCAGTTTATCGACCGGAAACAATTCACCCCTCCACTTT.

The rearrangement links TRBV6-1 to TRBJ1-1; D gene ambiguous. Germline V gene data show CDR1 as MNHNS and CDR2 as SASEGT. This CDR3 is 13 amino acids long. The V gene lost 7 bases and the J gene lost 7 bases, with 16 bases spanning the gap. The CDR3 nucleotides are TGTGCCAGCACGCGCCAGACCCAAGATGAAGCTTTCTTT. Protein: CASTRQTQDEAFF.